The 5 T cell receptor beta chains given below trace back to one sample, sequenced in a study of shared clonotypes between healthy human individuals. This table comes from immunoSEQ multiplex PCR, and its TCRdb copy is limited to in-frame clones, with some not included. Among roughly 2,300,000 clones, around 92% were seen once, and the ten largest hold roughly 0.34%. The sequenced material came from naive CD4+ T cells from PBMCs. Sample subset: CD45RA+ positively selected. These receptors were taken from a man aged 18 to 35 in good health. Some clones in this sample may be carry-over from other donors' samples.

This chain uses TRBV7-2 with TRBJ1-2, with 10 nucleotides matching TRBD1. The junction had 2 bases not matched to a gene; V was cut back by 1 base and J by 3 bases. CDR3 length equals 15 residues. Germline CDR1 is SGHTA and CDR2 is FQGNSA. CDR3 in amino acids: CASSLDGTGDYGYTF. The CDR3 coding sequence is TGTGCCAGCAGCTTAGACGGGACAGGGGACTATGGCTACACCTTC.

With respect to this clone: Other DNA sequences from this sample encode an identical CDR3 as well. V gene TRBV9 combines with J gene TRBJ2-7; D remains unclear. Trimming took off 0 bases at V and 6 bases at J, with 7 bases between the two ends. Germline V gene lookup returns CDR1 SGDLS and CDR2 YYNGEE. CDR3 length equals 12 residues. This CDR3 is CASSVGVGEQYF. CDR3 coding DNA: TGTGCCAGCAGCGTAGGCGTCGGCGAGCAGTACTTC.

The chain joins TRBV5-5 to TRBJ2-7; TRBD2 agrees at 8 bases. This CDR3 is 16 amino acids long. Germline CDR1 SGHKS, CDR2 YYEKEE (reference sequence). The V and J ends lost 5 bases and 8 bases, in that order; junction bases with no gene match: 18. The CDR3 sequence: CASRSREGGPVLKQYF. DNA of the CDR3: TGTGCCAGCAGGTCCCGGGAGGGGGGCCCCGTCCTCAAGCAGTACTTC.

This chain connects TRBV5-1 to TRBJ2-2, with unresolved D. This CDR3 is built from 15 residues. Germline CDR1 reads SGHRS; CDR2 reads YFSETQ. Trimming left V 3 bases short and J 0 bases short, with 9 bases between. CDR3 DNA sequence: TGCGCCAGCAGCTGGCCCTTATCGAACACCGGGGAGCTGTTTTTT. It specifies CASSWPLSNTGELFF.

Comment on this clone: Because the CDR3's place on the DNA is in doubt, the DNA is left out and the CDR3 is given as listed by TCRdb. The genes are TRBV21-1 and TRBJ2-7; the table's D call of TRBD2 was not tested on the DNA. TRBV21-1 is a known pseudogene. The length of the CDR3 is 12 amino acids, counting both ends. This chain's CDR3 is CASSKVRGYHCF.